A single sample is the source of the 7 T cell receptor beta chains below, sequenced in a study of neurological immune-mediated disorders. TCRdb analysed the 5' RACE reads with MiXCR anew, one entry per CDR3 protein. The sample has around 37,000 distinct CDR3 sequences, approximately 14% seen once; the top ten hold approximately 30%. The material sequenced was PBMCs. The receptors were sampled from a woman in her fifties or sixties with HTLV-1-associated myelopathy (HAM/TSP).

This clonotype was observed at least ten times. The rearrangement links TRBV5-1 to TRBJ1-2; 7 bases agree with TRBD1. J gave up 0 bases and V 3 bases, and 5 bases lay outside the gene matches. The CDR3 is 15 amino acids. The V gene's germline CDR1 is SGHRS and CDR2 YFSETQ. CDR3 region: CASSSEGAANYGYTF. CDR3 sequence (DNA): TGCGCCAGCAGCTCGGAGGGGGCAGCTAACTATGGCTACACCTTC. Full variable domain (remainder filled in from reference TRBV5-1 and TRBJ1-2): KAGVTQTPRYLIKTRGQQVTLSCSPISGHRSVSWYQQTPGQGLQFLFEYFSETQRNKGNFPGRFSGRQFSNSRSEMNVSTLELGDSALYLCASSSEGAANYGYTFGSGTRLTVV.

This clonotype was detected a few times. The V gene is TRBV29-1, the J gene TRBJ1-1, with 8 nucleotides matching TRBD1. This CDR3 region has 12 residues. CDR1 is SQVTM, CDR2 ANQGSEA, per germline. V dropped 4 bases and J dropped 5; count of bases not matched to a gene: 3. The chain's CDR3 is CSVGQGATEAFF. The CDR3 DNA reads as TGCAGCGTTGGTCAGGGGGCAACTGAAGCTTTCTTT.

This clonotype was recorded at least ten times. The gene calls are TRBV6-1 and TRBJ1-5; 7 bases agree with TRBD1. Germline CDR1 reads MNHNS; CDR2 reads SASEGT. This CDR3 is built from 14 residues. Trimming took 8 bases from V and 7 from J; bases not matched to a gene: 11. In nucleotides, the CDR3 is TGTGCCAGCCGGGACAGCCTGTTAACCCAGCCCCAGCATTTT. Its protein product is CASRDSLLTQPQHF.

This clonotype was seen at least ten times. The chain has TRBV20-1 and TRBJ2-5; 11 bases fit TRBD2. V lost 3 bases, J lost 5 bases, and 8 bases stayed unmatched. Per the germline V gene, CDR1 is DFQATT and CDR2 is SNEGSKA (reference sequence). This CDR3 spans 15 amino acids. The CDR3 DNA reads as TGCAGTGCTAGGATTAGCGGGGGGGTCCGGGAGACCCAGTACTTC. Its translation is CSARISGGVRETQYF.

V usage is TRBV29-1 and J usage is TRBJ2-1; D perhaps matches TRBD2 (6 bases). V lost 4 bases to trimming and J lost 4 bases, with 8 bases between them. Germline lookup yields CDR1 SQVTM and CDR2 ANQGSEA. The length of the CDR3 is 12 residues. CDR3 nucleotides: TGCAGCGTTGGCGGGGCGTACAATGAGCAGTTCTTC. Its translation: CSVGGAYNEQFF.

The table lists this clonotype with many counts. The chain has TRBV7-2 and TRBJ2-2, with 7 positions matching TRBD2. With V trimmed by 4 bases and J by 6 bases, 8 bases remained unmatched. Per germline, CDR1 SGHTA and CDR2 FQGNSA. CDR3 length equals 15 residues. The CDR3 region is CASSSSTSRAGELFF. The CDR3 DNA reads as TGTGCCAGCAGCTCCTCGACTAGCCGGGCCGGGGAGCTGTTTTTT.

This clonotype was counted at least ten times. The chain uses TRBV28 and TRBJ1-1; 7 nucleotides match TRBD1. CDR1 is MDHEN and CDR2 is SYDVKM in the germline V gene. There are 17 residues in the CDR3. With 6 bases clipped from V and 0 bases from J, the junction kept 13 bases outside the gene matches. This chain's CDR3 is CASSRQGADLMNTEAFF. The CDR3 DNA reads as TGTGCCAGCAGCCGACAGGGCGCGGATCTAATGAACACTGAAGCTTTCTTT.